This T cell receptor beta chain was captured by sequencing in a study of T cell responses to AZD1222 COVID-19 vaccine. Study findings and constraints: Spike-wide vaccine-associated CD4 TCRs dominated at 160-218 and 743-854.

Profiled with immunoSEQ multiplex PCR; TCRdb holds only in-frame clones, not every one. In the table there are 50,000 to 75,000 clones, 65% to 80% of which are singletons. With 7 bases removed from V and 4 bases from J, the gap between germline ends came to 23 bases. Germline-derived CDR1 and CDR2 are SGHAT and FQNNGV. This CDR3 region has 16 residues. Note on this clone: Its cognate antigen is unknown.

The clonotype originates from an adult in good health. The chain has TRBV11-2 and TRBJ2-7; D may correspond to TRBD1 or TRBD2 (6 bases each). The sequenced sample was peripheral blood, obtained on day 0 of AZD1222 vaccination. CDR3 loop: CASIGVGGGTPYEQYF. As DNA, the CDR3 is TGTGCCAGCATAGGTGTCGGGGGCGGAACGCCATACGAGCAGTACTTC.